This T cell receptor beta chain was profiled in a study of shared clonotypes between healthy human individuals (dated by TCRdb to 2018 to 2021). Describing the broader study: The cohort comprised a couple of women and a few men aged 18 to 49 years. To estimate repertoire size and how much clonotype sharing occurs between individuals, the study deeply sequenced the blood TCR repertoires of five healthy adults. Libraries were prepared and TCR repertoires were sequenced by different laboratories using diverse techniques, in order to increase sequencing depth and limit assay-specific biases. For each donor, CD4 naive and CD4 memory were each run on three plates, CD8 naive on two plates, and CD8 memory on one plate. Each donor's leukapheresis produced roughly between roughly 0.9 and 9 billion PBMCs.

Broad study findings and their caveats: Pairwise subsampling indicated that sequencing depth was expected to affect the degree of clonotype sharing among donors. Roughly 5% of naive CD4, around 3.5% of naive CD8, approximately 2.2% of memory CD4, and 0.35% to 0.4% of memory CD8 clonotypes were shared across several donors. Because the study included a small number of donors, the genetic and exposure-history diversity represented was limited. Larger estimated clonotype richness was generally found for naive subsets than for memory subsets. Compared with non-shared clonotypes, clonotypes shared by all four sorted-subset donors had higher generation probabilities. Only blood was sampled, and tissue TCR repertoires likely differ from those in blood. Incomplete sequencing was indicated by rarefaction of sorted-subset datasets, despite the large sequencing depth.

This clone has just one count. It lacks a known antigen. Per-nucleotide qualities are absent, and no much larger clonotype sits a single base away. Donors were healthy HIV-negative adults with no recently reported acute infections or vaccinations. Every donor was a Caucasian adult living in Nashville, Tennessee, USA. CD4+ T cells were enriched by magnetic negative selection; naive cells were then positively selected on CD45RA, and the negative fraction formed the memory subset. After blood collection by leukapheresis, PBMCs were isolated using Ficoll-Histopaque density gradient centrifugation and then cryopreserved in the vapor phase of liquid nitrogen. Analytical flow cytometry was used to check the purity and quantity of every magnetically sorted T cell population. From each sorted fraction, genomic DNA was isolated and quantified by UV absorbance on a Nanodrop 2000c. Using the deep immunoSEQ assay, TCR CDR3 regions were amplified from genomic DNA by multiplex PCR. Extracted genomic DNA from each cell subset was spread evenly across all wells of several immunoSEQ 96-well plates, with each plate serving as a replicate. For sorted subsets, approximately 210 ng genomic DNA, equal to tens of thousands of T cell genomes, was loaded into each replicate PCR. The purified libraries were quantified using a Qubit 3.0 fluorometer, sized with a Bioanalyzer 2100, and then quantified again using the KAPA Library Quantification kit. Every immunoSEQ 96-well plate was sequenced on a separate single-read 150-cycle Illumina NextSeq 550 flow cell. Processing in the source paper ran as follows. The immunoSEQ output contained only junctional sequences without quality scores, so filtering could not match that applied to full-length reads. To assign V/J genes and CDR3, sequences were annotated using PyIR, a Python wrapper for IgBLAST v1.9, with IMGT germline references. Reads were filtered out if the reads had weak V/J assignments (E-value above 1e-6), no CDR3, stop codons, out-of-frame junctions, or ambiguous translated residues. V3J clonotypes were defined by identical inferred V gene, J gene, and CDR3 amino acid sequence. Percentage overlap between repertoires was calculated by dividing the number of shared unique clonotypes by the size of the smaller repertoire. RTK rarefaction, the Chao1 estimator, and Recon v2.1 estimates of unobserved clonotypes were used to assess repertoire richness. Generation probabilities for all TCRbeta clonotypes obtained by the gDNA method from a few donors were computed using OLGA. This is the immuneACCESS table as TCRdb keeps it, with only in-frame sequences that have V and J called. A part of the clones is gone; compared with another copy, unresolved V genes explain less than half, and the rest is unexplained. V and J calls and clone size are as listed in that table; D and trimming were resolved from the DNA. A total of fewer than 3 million clones appear in this sample, 92% of them only once. The biggest ten clones account for 0.37% of the sample.

Sequenced: naive CD4+ T cells from PBMCs. The intended sense of this specimen's cell subset or site label: CD45RA+ positively selected. The sequence was obtained from a man aged 18 to 30 in good health. Some clones in this sample may be carry-over from other donors' samples.

Here the CDR3 is given as CSVNSPVHGYTF. The sequence in DNA is TGCAGCGTTAATAGTCCGGTCCATGGCTACACCTTC. Here the chain combines TRBV29-1 and TRBJ1-2, with the D segment identity uncertain. The CDR3 contains 12 residues, cysteine and phenylalanine counted. Only the CDR3 part of the read is kept: 36 bases, read in frame from the first base. In the germline V gene, CDR1 corresponds to SQVTM and CDR2 to ANQGSEA. V is pared back by 5 bases and J by 6 bases, with 13 bases lying between the germline termini.